Listed here are 21 T cell receptor beta chains from one sample, sequenced in a study of shared clonotypes between healthy human individuals. Assay: immunoSEQ multiplex PCR; the TCRdb copy retains only in-frame clones and omits some. The profile covers roughly 2.4 million clones, with approximately 94% appearing a single time and roughly 0.13% taken by the ten largest. Sequencing was performed on naive CD4+ T cells sorted from blood. The subset: CD45RA+ positively selected. Receptors were obtained from a man aged 18 to 30 in good health.

The V gene is TRBV29-1, the J gene TRBJ2-2; D possibly matches TRBD1 or TRBD2 (7 bases each). Germline CDR1 and CDR2: SQVTM and ANQGSEA. The CDR3 consists of 14 residues. V lost 4 bases to trimming and J lost 5 bases, with 14 bases between them. This CDR3 is CSVGGRGPTGELFF. In DNA, the CDR3 is TGCAGCGTTGGAGGGAGGGGGCCGACCGGGGAGCTGTTTTTT.

The V and J genes are TRBV6-6 and TRBJ2-7; 7 positions match TRBD1. The V gene's germline CDR1 is MNHNY and CDR2 SVGAGI (reference sequence). V shed 5 bases, J shed 3 bases, and the junction held 7 bases outside the gene matches. This CDR3 has 14 residues. CDR3 in DNA: TGTGCCAGCAGTAGATCCGGGACAGACTACGAGCAGTACTTC. This translates into CASSRSGTDYEQYF.

The V call is TRBV18, the J call TRBJ1-2, with 9 nucleotides matching TRBD1. Looked up from germline, CDR1 is KGHSH and CDR2 is LQKENI. Trimming at V came to 3 bases and at J to 3 bases, leaving 8 bases not matched to a gene. This CDR3 is built from 16 residues. CDR3 bases: TGTGCCAGCTCACCGATGGGACAGGGATCGTACTATGGCTACACCTTC. Translation gives CASSPMGQGSYYGYTF. Full variable domain (remainder filled in from reference TRBV18 and TRBJ1-2): NAGVMQNPRHLVRRRGQEARLRCSPMKGHSHVYWYRQLPEEGLKFMVYLQKENIIDESGMPKERFSAEFPKEGPSILRIQQVVRGDSAAYFCASSPMGQGSYYGYTFGSGTRLTVV.

The rearrangement links TRBV7-9 to TRBJ2-5; D is uncertain. From germline, CDR1 is SEHNR and CDR2 FQNEAQ (reference sequence). V lost 4 bases, J lost 2 bases, and 11 bases lay in between. The length of the CDR3 is 14 residues. CDR3 DNA: TGTGCCAGCAGCTCATTTATCTCACAAGAGACCCAGTACTTC. Translated, it gives CASSSFISQETQYF.

This clone was seen a single time. The V and J genes are TRBV7-2 and TRBJ1-4; the D is unclear. Trimming took off 5 bases at V and 3 bases at J, with 16 bases between the two ends. The CDR3 covers 16 residues. Per the germline V gene, CDR1 is SGHTA and CDR2 is FQGNSA. The CDR3 region is CASSAGLGRPNEKLFF. CDR3 coding DNA: TGTGCCAGCAGCGCCGGACTCGGCAGACCTAATGAAAAACTGTTTTTT. Complete variable domain (other parts from reference TRBV7-2 and TRBJ1-4): GAGVSQSPSNKVTEKGKDVELRCDPISGHTALYWYRQSLGQGLEFLIYFQGNSAPDKSGLPSDRFSAERTGGSVSTLTIQRTQQEDSAVYLCASSAGLGRPNEKLFFGSGTQLSVL.

The genes are TRBV28 and TRBJ1-6; D might be TRBD1 (5 bases). V lost 7 bases and J lost 0, with 10 bases in between. The CDR3 sequence is 15 residues long. From germline, CDR1 is MDHEN and CDR2 SYDVKM. The CDR3 loop is CASIRQSSYNSPLHF. The CDR3 region has the DNA TGTGCCAGCATCCGACAGAGCTCCTATAATTCACCCCTCCACTTT.

The chain is built from TRBV6-6 and TRBJ2-3; D ambiguous. CDR3 length: 12 residues. Trimming left V 6 bases short and J 7 bases short, with 11 bases between. CDR1 is MNHNY and CDR2 is SVGAGI in the germline V gene (reference sequence). CDR3 amino acids: CASSFSGNTQYF. In nucleotides, the CDR3 is TGTGCCAGCAGCTTCTCGGGTAATACGCAGTATTTT.

A remark on this clone: Within the sample, other DNA sequences also encode this same CDR3. The chain combines TRBV6-1 with TRBJ2-7; D is unresolved. V lost 2 bases to trimming and J lost 4 bases, with 3 bases between them. The CDR3 contains 11 residues. Germline V CDR1 and CDR2: MNHNS, SASEGT. The CDR3: CASSESYEQYF. The CDR3 coding sequence is TGTGCCAGCAGTGAATCGTACGAGCAGTACTTC.

The rearrangement joins TRBV28 to TRBJ2-3, with 7 bases that match TRBD1. Germline CDR1 reads MDHEN; CDR2 reads SYDVKM. The CDR3 contains 12 residues. The trim removed 10 bases at V and 6 bases at J, leaving 7 bases unmatched. CDR3 nucleotides: TGTGCCACCCAGACAGGGTTGGATACGCAGTATTTT. This codes for CATQTGLDTQYF. Combining the CDR3 with reference TRBV28 and TRBJ2-3 gives the whole variable domain DVKVTQSSRYLVKRTGEKVFLECVQDMDHENMFWYRQDPGLGLRLIYFSYDVKMKEKGDIPEGYSVSREKKERFSLILESASTNQTSMYLCATQTGLDTQYFGPGTRLTVL.

A single count supports this clone. The V gene is TRBV6-1, the J gene TRBJ1-5; D not resolved. Trimming shortened V by 3 bases and J by 1 base, and 7 bases separated the two germline ends. Germline loops: CDR1 MNHNS, CDR2 SASEGT. This CDR3 has 14 amino acids. The CDR3 DNA follows: TGTGCCAGCAGTGACCTGAGGAGCAATCAGCCCCAGCATTTT. Residues: CASSDLRSNQPQHF.

The chain combines TRBV5-1 with TRBJ2-3; TRBD2 might be the D (6 bases). CDR3 length: 14 amino acids. The V end was cut by 3 bases, the J end by 5 bases, with 13 bases between. Germline CDR1 and CDR2: SGHRS and YFSETQ. CDR3 sequence: CASSSEGGRDTQYF. In nucleotides, the CDR3 is TGCGCCAGCAGCTCGGAAGGAGGGCGAGATACGCAGTATTTT.

V and J are TRBV19 and TRBJ2-2; 8 bases agree with TRBD1. This CDR3 is built from 18 residues. Trimming removed 3 bases from V and 1 base from J; junction bases left unmatched: 10. CDR1 and CDR2 (germline): LNHDA, SQIVND (reference sequence). The CDR3, as DNA: TGTGCCAGTAGTATGAGACAGGGGTCGTTAAGGAACACCGGGGAGCTGTTTTTT. Protein product: CASSMRQGSLRNTGELFF.

The gene calls are TRBV28 and TRBJ2-7; D may be TRBD2 (7 bases). The germline V gene encodes CDR1 MDHEN and CDR2 SYDVKM. Deletions cut 4 bases from V and 2 bases from J, with 15 bases between. The CDR3 is made up of 15 amino acids. Here the CDR3 reads CASSSGGGPPYEQYF. In DNA, the CDR3 is TGTGCCAGCAGTTCTGGGGGGGGGCCCCCCTACGAGCAGTACTTC.

The chain joins TRBV27 to TRBJ2-2; TRBD1 is a possible D gene (5 bases). The CDR3 runs to 14 residues. The V and J ends lost 2 bases and 4 bases respectively, with 8 bases between them. Germline lookup yields CDR1 MNHEY and CDR2 SMNVEV (reference sequence). The CDR3, as DNA: TGTGCCAGCAGTTTAAGACAGCTCACCGGGGAGCTGTTTTTT. This translates into CASSLRQLTGELFF.

This clone is a singleton in its sample. This rearrangement joins TRBV5-1 to TRBJ2-1, with 10 bases fitting TRBD2. The CDR3 totals 16 residues. Germline V gene data show CDR1 as SGHRS and CDR2 as YFSETQ. The V segment lost 2 bases and the J segment 7 bases; nucleotides outside the gene matches: 9. The CDR3 region is CASSLSVGTSVNEQFF. The CDR3 DNA follows: TGCGCCAGCAGCTTATCTGTCGGGACTAGCGTAAATGAGCAGTTCTTC. The full variable domain, with the rest looked up from reference TRBV5-1 and TRBJ2-1, is KAGVTQTPRYLIKTRGQQVTLSCSPISGHRSVSWYQQTPGQGLQFLFEYFSETQRNKGNFPGRFSGRQFSNSRSEMNVSTLELGDSALYLCASSLSVGTSVNEQFFGPGTRLTVL.

J is TRBJ1-6 and V is TRBV5-1; D is unresolved. Germline CDR1 SGHRS, CDR2 YFSETQ. The CDR3 has 16 residues. V was trimmed by 0 bases and J by 5 bases, leaving 12 bases between them. CDR3 coding DNA: TGCGCCAGCAGCTTGGAGTCAAAAGGGAATAATTCACCCCTCCACTTT. Encoded protein: CASSLESKGNNSPLHF. Variable domain in full (rest from reference TRBV5-1 and TRBJ1-6): KAGVTQTPRYLIKTRGQQVTLSCSPISGHRSVSWYQQTPGQGLQFLFEYFSETQRNKGNFPGRFSGRQFSNSRSEMNVSTLELGDSALYLCASSLESKGNNSPLHFGNGTRLTVT.

J is TRBJ1-2 and V is TRBV7-9, with 9 bases that match TRBD1. V shed 5 bases and J 6 bases; nucleotides not matched to a gene: 10. Per germline, CDR1 SEHNR and CDR2 FQNEAQ (reference sequence). There are 15 residues in the CDR3. CDR3 sequence (DNA): TGTGCCAGCAGCCCACAAGTACAGGGGGCTAATGGCTACACCTTC. Translation: CASSPQVQGANGYTF.

The gene calls are TRBV5-6 and TRBJ2-5; 11 bases match TRBD2. The CDR3 length is 16 residues. J lost 2 bases, V lost 2 bases, and 5 bases had no gene match. CDR1 and CDR2 from the germline V gene are SGHDT and YYEEEE. The CDR3 DNA reads as TGTGCCAGCAGCTTCGGGACTAGCGGAACTCAAGAGACCCAGTACTTC. Its protein is CASSFGTSGTQETQYF.

The J gene is TRBJ2-3, the V gene TRBV6-5, with 7 nucleotides matching TRBD1. In germline, CDR1 is MNHEY, CDR2 SVGAGI. J lost 6 bases, V lost 2 bases, and 2 bases had no gene match. The CDR3 is made up of 13 amino acids. The CDR3 DNA reads as TGTGCCAGCAGTTACAAGGGGGCGGATACGCAGTATTTT. It yields the protein CASSYKGADTQYF.

The gene calls are TRBV7-8 and TRBJ2-7, with a possible D match to TRBD1 (5 bases). This CDR3 contains 13 residues. The ends were cut back, 5 bases at V and 5 bases at J, with 13 bases in the middle. Germline-derived CDR1 and CDR2 are SGHVS and FQNEAQ. The CDR3: CASSQGAFHEQYF. The CDR3 DNA follows: TGTGCCAGCAGCCAAGGGGCGTTCCACGAGCAGTACTTC.

V usage is TRBV7-9 and J usage is TRBJ2-1; TRBD1 aligns across 8 bases. The CDR3 is 18 amino acids. Unmatched junction bases numbered 14, after V lost 5 bases and J lost 2 bases. The germline V gene encodes CDR1 SEHNR and CDR2 FQNEAQ (reference sequence). Written as DNA, the CDR3 is TGTGCCAGCAGCCATAAAGACGGACAGGGAATTACCTACAATGAGCAGTTCTTC. Protein product: CASSHKDGQGITYNEQFF.